These 21 T cell receptor beta chains were all obtained from the same sample, sequenced in a study of T cells in Graves' hyperthyroidism and ophthalmopathy. It was RNA transcripts that yielded the amplified TCR beta CDR3 regions. First-round RT-PCR with HTBI primers amplified the TCR CDR3 region. TCRdb called the multiplex PCR reads again in MiXCR, with one record for every CDR3 protein. The repertoire holds 700,000 or so distinct CDR3 sequences, with 13% to 15% as singletons. Specimen: blood. These receptors all stem from a woman in her fifties or sixties with Graves' ophthalmopathy.

This clonotype was seen a handful of times. The chain joins TRBV3-1 to TRBJ2-7; 7 bases fit TRBD2. The V gene end was trimmed by 4 bases and the J gene end by 5 bases; junction bases not matched to a gene: 5. The V gene's germline CDR1 is LGHDT and CDR2 YNNKEL (reference sequence). This CDR3 region has 13 residues. The CDR3 loop reads CASSRRDYDEQYF. Here the CDR3 DNA reads TGTGCCAGCAGCCGCCGGGACTATGACGAGCAGTACTTC.

This clonotype has more than one count but fewer than ten. At one end the junction does not follow the germline gene, possibly because of a read error. The chain recombines TRBV7-3 with TRBJ2-5; TRBD2 is a possible D gene (5 bases). Germline V gene sequence: CDR1 SGHTA, CDR2 FQGTGA. The CDR3 contains 13 residues. This CDR3 reads CASSLGLGETQHF. DNA of the CDR3: TGTGCCAGCAGCTTAGGTTTGGGAGAGACCCAGCACTTC.

This clonotype was found many times. This chain joins TRBV4-3 and TRBJ2-3; D gene ambiguous. Germline-derived CDR1 and CDR2 are LGHNA and YSLEER. The CDR3 loop spans 14 amino acids. V lost 1 base, J lost 3 bases, and 8 bases lay in between. The CDR3, as DNA: TGCGCCAGCAGCCAAGTCCTGGGGACAGATACGCAGTATTTT. Translated, it gives CASSQVLGTDTQYF.

The genes are TRBV4-3 and TRBJ1-1, with D uncertain. Trimming took off 0 bases at V and 4 bases at J, with 9 bases between the two ends. The CDR3 is 14 residues long. Looked up from germline, CDR1 is LGHNA and CDR2 is YSLEER. The CDR3 region is CASSQETWSTEAFF. Written as DNA, the CDR3 is TGCGCCAGCAGCCAAGAGACGTGGAGCACTGAAGCTTTCTTT.

This clonotype came up a few times. The V and J genes are TRBV5-4 and TRBJ2-7; TRBD2 agrees at 10 bases. This CDR3 is 16 amino acids long. Germline V gene sequence: CDR1 SGHNT, CDR2 YYREEE (reference sequence). V trimming: 4 bases; J trimming: 0 bases; junction bases outside the gene matches: 7. The CDR3 bases are TGTGCCAGCAGCGCCGGACTAGCGGAAAGCTCCTACGAGCAGTACTTC. Residues: CASSAGLAESSYEQYF.

This clonotype was counted only a few times. A much more abundant neighbour one base away suggests this may be a read error. The gene calls are TRBV30 and TRBJ2-1, with D hard to call. The V end was cut by 4 bases, the J end by 6 bases, with 7 bases between. Germline-derived CDR1 and CDR2 are GTSNPN and SVGIG (reference sequence). The CDR3 spans 11 residues. In DNA form, the CDR3 reads TGTGCCTGGAAACGGGCCAATGAGCAGTTCTTC. It encodes CAWKRANEQFF.

This clonotype appeared many times. This chain uses TRBV11-2 with TRBJ2-1; 7 bases are a match to TRBD2. This CDR3 contains 16 residues. With 1 base clipped from V and 5 bases from J, the junction kept 8 bases outside the gene matches. CDR1 is SGHAT, CDR2 FQNNGV, per germline. The CDR3 protein is CASSLGLRESNNEQFF. The DNA for the CDR3 is TGTGCCAGCAGCTTAGGTTTGCGGGAGTCGAACAATGAGCAGTTCTTC.

This clonotype was seen at least ten times. The chain uses TRBV3-2 and TRBJ2-7. TRBV3-2 is reported as a pseudogene. CDR3 size: 12 residues. The CDR3 here is CASSQGCSEQYF. CDR3 in DNA: TGTGCCAGCAGCCAAGGATGCAGCGAGCAGTACTTC.

This clonotype was counted many times. J is TRBJ1-5 and V is TRBV20-1; the D gene is possibly TRBD1 (5 bases). The V gene lost 3 bases and the J gene lost 1 base, with 19 bases spanning the gap. This CDR3 is 17 amino acids long. Per germline, CDR1 DFQATT and CDR2 SNEGSKA (reference sequence). The CDR3 DNA follows: TGCAGTGCTAGTAAAGTCCCCAGGACACTGAGCAATCAGCCCCAGCATTTT. Translation: CSASKVPRTLSNQPQHF.

On this clonotype itself: The junction does not match germline at one end; this may be a read error. The J gene is TRBJ2-1, the V gene TRBV7-3, with D perhaps matching TRBD1 or TRBD2 (5 bases each). Germline V gene data show CDR1 as SGHTA and CDR2 as FQGTGA. The length of the CDR3 is 17 residues. For the CDR3, the DNA is TGTGCCAGCGGCTTAAGAGGGACCCCGCCAAGGTTCAATGAGCAGTTCTTC. Its translation is CASGLRGTPPRFNEQFF. Based on the CDR3 plus reference TRBV7-3 and TRBJ2-1, the full variable domain is GAGVSQTPSNKVTEKGKYVELRCDPISGHTALYWYRQSLGQGPEFLIYFQGTGAADDSGLPNDRFFAVRPEGSVSTLKIQRTERGDSAVYLCASGLRGTPPRFNEQFFGPGTRLTVL.

This clonotype was recorded many times. The J gene is TRBJ1-1, the V gene TRBV7-2, with D unclear. CDR3 length: 15 residues. The V and J ends lost 2 bases and 3 bases respectively, with 13 bases between them. Looked up from germline, CDR1 is SGHTA and CDR2 is FQGNSA. This chain's CDR3 is CASSLSSGRDTEAFF. The DNA of the CDR3 is TGTGCCAGCAGCTTATCCTCTGGACGGGACACTGAAGCTTTCTTT. The complete variable domain, with remaining parts taken from reference TRBV7-2 and TRBJ1-1, reads GAGVSQSPSNKVTEKGKDVELRCDPISGHTALYWYRQSLGQGLEFLIYFQGNSAPDKSGLPSDRFSAERTGGSVSTLTIQRTQQEDSAVYLCASSLSSGRDTEAFFGQGTRLTVV.

This clonotype was seen a handful of times. The conserved phenylalanine or tryptophan normally closing the CDR3 is absent here, so this likely arose from a read error. The chain links TRBV13 to TRBJ2-7; TRBD2 matches 11 bases. Germline V gene lookup returns CDR1 PRHDT and CDR2 FYEKMQ (reference sequence). This CDR3 contains 15 residues. V lost 4 bases to trimming and J lost 5 bases; unmatched junction nucleotides: 7. CDR3 loop: CASSSPGTSGHEQYL. The CDR3 bases are TGTGCCAGCAGCTCCCCCGGGACTAGCGGCCACGAGCAGTACCTC.

About this clonotype itself: A read error may account for a junction end that differs from germline. The rearrangement joins TRBV7-2 to TRBJ1-3, with unresolved D. Per the germline V gene, CDR1 is SGHTA and CDR2 is FQGNSA. CDR3 length: 16 amino acids. CDR3 in amino acids: CASGLYSPAAGNTIYF. The CDR3 region has the DNA TGTGCCAGCGGCTTATATTCACCAGCGGCCGGAAACACCATATATTTT.

This chain joins TRBV6-1 and TRBJ1-4, with 7 bases lining up with TRBD1. From germline, CDR1 is MNHNS and CDR2 SASEGT. The CDR3 extends over 14 amino acids. V gave up 6 bases and J gave up 6 bases; unmatched junction bases: 7. CDR3 sequence: CASRRQGVDEKLFF. In DNA, the CDR3 is TGTGCCAGCAGGAGACAGGGAGTAGATGAAAAACTGTTTTTT.

This clonotype was seen at least ten times. The chain couples TRBV29-1 to TRBJ2-3, with TRBD1 as a possible D gene (5 bases). The CDR3 has 13 amino acids. CDR1 and CDR2 from the germline V gene are SQVTM and ANQGSEA. The V gene lost 7 bases and the J gene lost 2 bases, with 13 bases spanning the gap. The CDR3 sequence is CSASGRYTDTQYF. CDR3 sequence (DNA): TGCAGCGCGTCAGGGCGGTACACAGATACGCAGTATTTT.

The chain combines TRBV20-1 with TRBJ1-3, with 9 bases lining up with TRBD1. The V segment lost 5 bases and the J segment 4 bases; nucleotides outside the gene matches: 3. Germline-derived CDR1 and CDR2 are DFQATT and SNEGSKA (reference sequence). The CDR3 length is 13 residues. The CDR3 spells CSAGTGNGNTIYF. The CDR3 DNA reads as TGCAGTGCTGGGACAGGGAACGGAAACACCATATATTTT.

The chain joins TRBV6-1 to TRBJ1-1, with 8 bases aligning to TRBD1. This CDR3 comprises 13 residues. V lost 6 bases, J lost 6 bases, and 6 bases stayed unmatched. Germline lookup yields CDR1 MNHNS and CDR2 SASEGT. CDR3: CASSQGTGPEAFF. Written as DNA, the CDR3 is TGTGCCAGCAGCCAGGGGACAGGCCCTGAAGCTTTCTTT.

Note on this clonotype: A read error may be the cause here, since a much bigger clone is one base away. The chain is built from TRBV11-3 and TRBJ1-1; unclear D gene. Trimming removed 3 bases at V and 3 bases at J, with 11 bases between. CDR3 length equals 14 residues. Per the germline V gene, CDR1 is SGHNT and CDR2 is YENEEA. CDR3 sequence: CASSLRALDTEAFF. The CDR3 region has the DNA TGTGCCAGCAGCTTGCGGGCACTGGACACTGAAGCTTTCTTT. Looking up the rest from reference TRBV11-3 and TRBJ1-1 gives the full variable domain: EAGVVQSPRYKIIEKKQPVAFWCNPISGHNTLYWYLQNLGQGPELLIRYENEEAVDDSQLPKDRFSAERLKGVDSTLKIQPAELGDSAVYLCASSLRALDTEAFFGQGTRLTVV.

The table lists this clonotype with many counts. The V and J genes are TRBV27 and TRBJ2-7; TRBD1 matches 7 bases. This CDR3 has 15 amino acids. Germline V lookup: CDR1 MNHEY, CDR2 SMNVEV (reference sequence). With 4 bases clipped from V and 2 bases from J, the junction kept 8 bases outside the gene matches. The CDR3 DNA is TGTGCCAGCAGTTCCCGACAGGGCGGAACCTACGAGCAGTACTTC. Protein sequence: CASSSRQGGTYEQYF.

The sample holds a few counts of this clonotype. The V call is TRBV27, the J call TRBJ2-2; TRBD2 aligns across 12 bases. The germline V gene has CDR1 MNHEY and CDR2 SMNVEV (reference sequence). The V and J ends lost 5 bases and 7 bases, in that order; junction bases with no gene match: 5. CDR3 length equals 15 residues. The CDR3 spells CASSKLAGGHGELFF. The CDR3, as DNA: TGTGCCAGCAGTAAACTAGCGGGAGGACACGGGGAGCTGTTTTTT.

This clonotype showed up just a few times. J is TRBJ1-3 and V is TRBV4-2; no clear D gene. V was pared by 4 bases and J by 0 bases, with 16 bases between. CDR3 size: 17 residues. CDR1 and CDR2 from the germline V gene are LGHNA and YNFKEQ. For the CDR3, the DNA is TGTGCCAGCAGCCCCCGAGTGGGATTCTTCTCTGGAAACACCATATATTTT. Residues: CASSPRVGFFSGNTIYF.